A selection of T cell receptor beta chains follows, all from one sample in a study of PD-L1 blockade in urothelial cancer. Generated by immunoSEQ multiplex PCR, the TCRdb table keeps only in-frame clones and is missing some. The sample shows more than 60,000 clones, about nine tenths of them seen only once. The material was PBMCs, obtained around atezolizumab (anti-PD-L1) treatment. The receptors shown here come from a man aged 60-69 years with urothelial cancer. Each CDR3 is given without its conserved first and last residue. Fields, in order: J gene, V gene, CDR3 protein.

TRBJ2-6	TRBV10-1	ASSGALGANVLT
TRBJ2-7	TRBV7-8	ASSLYSGSLRSYEQY
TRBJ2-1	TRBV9	ASSVSTETLGQF
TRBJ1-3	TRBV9	ASSGPGQGYSGNTIY
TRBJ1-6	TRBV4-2	ASSQDRVTGSVGNSPLH
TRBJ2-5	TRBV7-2	ASSIGQGSGTQY
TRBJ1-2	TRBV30	AWNKQGRHGYT
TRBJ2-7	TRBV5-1	ASSRDSPGEQY
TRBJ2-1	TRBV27	ASSQGYQAYNEQF
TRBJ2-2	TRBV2	ASSWQGNTGELF
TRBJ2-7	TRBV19	ASSMLGAFFHEQY
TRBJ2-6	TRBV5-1	ASSLDRAPGANVLT
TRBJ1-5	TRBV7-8	ASSSDGIRGYQPQH
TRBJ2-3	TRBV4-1	ASSQTQGRTDTQY
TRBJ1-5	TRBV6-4	ASSGRTSNQPQH
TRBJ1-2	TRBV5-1	ASSLDGYGYT
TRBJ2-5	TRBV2	ASSETRQGARETQY
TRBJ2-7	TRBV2	ASTSQGRTSYEQY
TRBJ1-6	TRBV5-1	ASSFAGNSPLH
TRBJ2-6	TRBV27	ASSPYGVAGEGANVLT
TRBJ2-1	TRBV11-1	ASSTGLADEQF
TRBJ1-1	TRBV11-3	ASSLRGLKAF
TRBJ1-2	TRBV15	ATSLVQGINGYT
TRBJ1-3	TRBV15	ATSTRGGGSGNTIY
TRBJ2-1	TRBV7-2	ASSLGTSGRTEQF
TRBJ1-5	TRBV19	ASSIWTGGYQPQH
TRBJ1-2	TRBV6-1	ASTTIGGYGYT
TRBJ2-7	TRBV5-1	ASSLGAGTYEQY
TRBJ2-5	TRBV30	AWSLRGLAGGGETQY
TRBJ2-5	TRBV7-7	ASSLGAGGTETQY
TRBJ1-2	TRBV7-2	ASSPDGRGGYT
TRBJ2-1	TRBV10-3	AISGRDTFNEQF
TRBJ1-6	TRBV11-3	ASSGRRGYSLH
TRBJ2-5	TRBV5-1	ASSVGGGSIGQETQY
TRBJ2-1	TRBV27	ASIPGTSGSFPHNEQF
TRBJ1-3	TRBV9	ASSVATGNTIY
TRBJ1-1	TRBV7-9	ASSLTGNTEAF
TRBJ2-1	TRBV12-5	ASGLVGSGITRNEQF
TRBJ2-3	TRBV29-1	SVEPGSGADTQY
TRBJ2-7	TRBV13	ASSPDRVREQY
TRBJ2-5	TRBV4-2	ASSQGGGEETQY
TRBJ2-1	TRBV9	ASSVGLAGYNEQF
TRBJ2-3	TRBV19	ASSITSGFARRTDTQY
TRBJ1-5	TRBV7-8	ASSLAEGVQPQH
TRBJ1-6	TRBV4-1	ASSRTGVGGSPLH
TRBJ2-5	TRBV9	ASSVVTSGSPQY
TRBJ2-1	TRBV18	ASSPTTYNEQF
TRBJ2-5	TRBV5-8	ASGETGLLVTQY
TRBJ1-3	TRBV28	ATIGQGLGNTIY
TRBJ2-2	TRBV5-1	ASSLGQPTGELF
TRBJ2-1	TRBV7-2	ASSSRTSGVYNEQF
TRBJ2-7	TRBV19	ASSIGTSGRTSNYEQY
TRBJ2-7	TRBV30	AWSEGWYEQY
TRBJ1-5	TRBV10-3	AISDRGGSGNQPQH
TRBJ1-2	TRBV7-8	ASSLNRDRGPYGYT